This T cell receptor (beta chain) derives from a study of blood T cell repertoires in COVID-19. Across the study: Sites in the United States, Italy and Spain provided acute and convalescent COVID-19 samples. Sample material is recorded as cDNA or gDNA derived from T cells, B-cell-depleted T cells, or PBMCs.

Per the authors' pipeline: Amplification of reference gene primers provided the estimated nucleated cell counts. The method was immunoSEQ multiplex PCR; TCRdb's version includes in-frame clones alone and lacks a portion of them. The V and J calls and clone size are taken from that table; D and trimming were inferred from the DNA. The repertoire holds under 200,000 clones, 75% to 90% seen once, with 6% to 8.5% in the top ten. The germline CDR1 and CDR2 sequences are LGHNA and YNFKEQ. The V and J ends lost 1 base and 6 bases, in that order; junction bases with no gene match: 9. This CDR3 contains 17 residues. This clone came up once.

The material sequenced was peripheral blood. The genes are TRBV4-2 and TRBJ2-1; 10 positions match TRBD2. The receptor was isolated from a man between 60 and 75 years old with acute or convalescent COVID-19. The CDR3 protein is CASSQGASGGAGNEQFF. Written as DNA, the CDR3 is TGTGCCAGCAGCCAAGGCGCGAGCGGGGGGGCGGGCAATGAGCAGTTCTTC.